This TCR beta chain was sequenced for a study of CD8+ T cells in alopecia areata. The CDR3 covers 13 residues. Extracted from the samples, RNA was reverse transcribed into cDNA to serve as the sequencing template. Generated by immunoSEQ multiplex PCR, the TCRdb table keeps only in-frame clones and is missing some. The table lists approximately 82,000 clones, about 51% of them singletons. The sequenced sample was NKG2D-high CD8+ T cells sorted from blood. The clonotype originates from a human donor with alopecia areata. This sequence joins TRBV21-1 and TRBJ2-3; TRBD1, the table's D call, was not compared with the DNA. TRBV21-1 is recorded as a pseudogene. CDR3: CASSKGQGDTQYF. CDR3 DNA: TGTGCCAGCAGCAAAGGACAGGGAGATACGCAGTATTTT.